This is a list of T cell receptor beta chains from one sample in a study of blood T cell repertoires in COVID-19. Sequencing used immunoSEQ multiplex PCR; TCRdb keeps in-frame clones, though not all of them. The table has roughly 260,000 clones, around 89% seen once. Source material: peripheral blood. Source of these receptors: a man aged 55-75 years who had recovered from COVID-19. Both conserved end residues are part of each CDR3. D genes are given only for firm matches. For some rows the clone size is stated as once, few or many, or as a class when expanded; others skip it.

.,TRBV2,.,TRBJ2-1,TGTGCCAGCAGTGAAAGGGTCGGGACAAGTGGTGAGCAGTTCTTC,CASSERVGTSGEQFF
once,TRBV6-4,.,TRBJ2-7,TGTGCCAGCAGTCAGTGGGGGACACTACTTTACGAGCAGTACTTC,CASSQWGTLLYEQYF
.,TRBV10-3,.,TRBJ1-2,TGTGCCATCAGTGAGGCCGACAGGCCTTATGGCTACACCTTC,CAISEADRPYGYTF
once,TRBV7-9,TRBD1,TRBJ2-3,TGTGCCAGTTTTCGAGGGGGCGGCTCTAGCACAGATACGCAGTATTTT,CASFRGGGSSTDTQYF
few,TRBV11-2,.,TRBJ2-1,TGTGCCAGCAGCCCCGACAATGAGCAGTTCTTC,CASSPDNEQFF
.,TRBV7-2,.,TRBJ2-7,TGTGCCAGCAGCCCATCGGACAGCTACGAGCAGTACTTC,CASSPSDSYEQYF
.,TRBV5-1,TRBD1,TRBJ2-7,TGCGCCAGCAGCTTGTGGACAGGGCCGGCCTACGAGCAGTACTTC,CASSLWTGPAYEQYF
.,TRBV6-1,TRBD2,TRBJ2-3,TGTGCCAGCAGTGGGTTAGCGGGGAGGCAAGGAGATACGCAGTATTTT,CASSGLAGRQGDTQYF
.,TRBV3-1/TRBV3-2,.,TRBJ2-1,TGTGCCAGCAGCCAACCGACTAGACGGTTCTTC,CASSQPTRRFF
.,TRBV12-5,TRBD2,TRBJ2-1,TGTGCTAGTGGTTTGGGACTAGCGGGGGCCCGCTACAATGAGCAGTTCTTC,CASGLGLAGARYNEQFF
.,TRBV3-1/TRBV3-2,TRBD1,TRBJ1-2,TGTGCCAGCAGCCCTACCAAACATCCGGACAGGGGGGAGGATGGCTACACCTTC,CASSPTKHPDRGEDGYTF
.,TRBV6-1,.,TRBJ2-2,TGTGCCAGCAGTGTAAGCCTCGGGGTTAACACCGGGGAGCTGTTTTTT,CASSVSLGVNTGELFF
.,TRBV12-5,.,TRBJ1-5,TGTGCTAGTGCTCTCTCCTCGGGGGGGGGCAATCAGCCCCAGCATTTT,CASALSSGGGNQPQHF
.,TRBV7-2,.,TRBJ1-6,TGTGCCAGCAGCCTGGGAGGGGCCGGTGGACCCCTCCACTTT,CASSLGGAGGPLHF
.,TRBV7-6,TRBD1,TRBJ1-1,TGTGCCAGCAGCTCCGGGACAGGGATGAACACTGAAGCTTTCTTT,CASSSGTGMNTEAFF
.,TRBV6-1,TRBD1,TRBJ2-7,TGTGCCAGCAGTGATAGGGACAGGTCTCGCCAGTACTTC,CASSDRDRSRQYF
.,TRBV9,TRBD1,TRBJ1-2,TGTGCCAGCAGCGCGGACCGACAGGGGGCTCTCCTGTATGGCTACACCTTC,CASSADRQGALLYGYTF
.,TRBV18,TRBD1,TRBJ1-1,TGTGCCAGCTCATCGGACAGGACTCCGAACACTGAAGCTTTCTTT,CASSSDRTPNTEAFF
.,TRBV6-1,TRBD1,TRBJ1-5,TGTGCCAGCAGTGTTGTGACAGGGTATAGCAATCAGCCCCAGCATTTT,CASSVVTGYSNQPQHF
.,TRBV9,TRBD1,TRBJ2-5,TGTGCCAGCAGCGTAATTGACAGGGCGGAGACCCAGTACTTC,CASSVIDRAETQYF
many,TRBV19,.,TRBJ1-5,TGTGCCGTCACCCCTTCGGGCGGGCAGGGGACTCAGCCCCAGCATTTT,CAVTPSGGQGTQPQHF
.,TRBV14,.,TRBJ2-5,TGTGCCAGCAGCCAAGATTGGGGAGGATTTGGGGAGACCCAGTACTTC,CASSQDWGGFGETQYF
.,TRBV3-1/TRBV3-2,.,TRBJ1-2,TGTGCCAGCAGCCAAGATCTTCCACCATATTCGGGCTATGGCTACACCTTC,CASSQDLPPYSGYGYTF
.,TRBV7-2,TRBD2,TRBJ2-1,TGTGCCAGCAGCATACCAGCGGGGCGGTTCTCCTACAATGAGCAGTTCTTC,CASSIPAGRFSYNEQFF
once,TRBV27,.,TRBJ2-7,TGTGCCAGCACCGGGCAGGGAACCTACGAGCAGTACTTC,CASTGQGTYEQYF
.,TRBV9,TRBD1,TRBJ1-1,TGTGCCAGCAGCGTATCGGGGCAGGGGGCAGGGAACACTGAAGCTTTCTTT,CASSVSGQGAGNTEAFF
.,TRBV30,.,TRBJ1-2,TGTGCCTGGAGTGAACAGATATTAGCTAACTATGGCTACACCTTC,CAWSEQILANYGYTF
.,TRBV4-1,.,TRBJ2-1,TGCGCCAGCAGCCAAGATGGGGGGACAGCAGGCTACAATGAGCAGTTCTTC,CASSQDGGTAGYNEQFF
.,TRBV21-1,.,TRBJ1-2,TGTGCCAGCAGCCCGCGGGGGGGCTATGGCTACACCTTC,CASSPRGGYGYTF
.,TRBV10-3,TRBD1,TRBJ2-3,TGTGCCATCAGTACGGGACAGATGGTCACAGATACGCAGTATTTT,CAISTGQMVTDTQYF
.,TRBV2,.,TRBJ2-3,TGTGCCAGCAGTCCCCTAGGGAGGCTTAGCACAGATACGCAGTATTTT,CASSPLGRLSTDTQYF
.,TRBV5-1,.,TRBJ1-2,TGCGCCAGCAGCTTGGACAGGTCGAACTATGGCTACACCTTC,CASSLDRSNYGYTF
.,TRBV7-6,.,TRBJ2-7,TGTGCCAGCAGCTCCCCGACGGGCGAGCAGTACTTC,CASSSPTGEQYF
.,TRBV5-1,.,TRBJ2-3,TGCGCCAGCAGCGGCGGTGATAGCACAGATACGCAGTATTTT,CASSGGDSTDTQYF
.,TRBV24-1,TRBD2,TRBJ2-1,TGTGCCACCGTCGGACCGGACAGCTTAATAGCGGGGGGACTCAGCTCCTACAATGAGCAGTTCTTC,CATVGPDSLIAGGLSSYNEQFF